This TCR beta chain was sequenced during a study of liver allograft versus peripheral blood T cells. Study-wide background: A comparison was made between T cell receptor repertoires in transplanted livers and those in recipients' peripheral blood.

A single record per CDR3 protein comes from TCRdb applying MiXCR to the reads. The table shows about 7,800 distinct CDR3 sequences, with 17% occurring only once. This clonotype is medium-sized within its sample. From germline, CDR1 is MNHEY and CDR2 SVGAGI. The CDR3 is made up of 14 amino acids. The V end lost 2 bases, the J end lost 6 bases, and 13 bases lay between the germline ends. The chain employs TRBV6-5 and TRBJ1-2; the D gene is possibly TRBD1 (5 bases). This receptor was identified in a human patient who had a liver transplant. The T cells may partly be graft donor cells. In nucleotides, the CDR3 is TGTGCCAGCAGTTACAGCGGGGCGGATGATGGCTACACCTTC. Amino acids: CASSYSGADDGYTF.